What follows are 9 T cell receptor beta chains derived from one specimen sequenced in a study of cytomegalovirus exposure and HLA in healthy donors (dated by TCRdb to about 2017). Library preparation employed the immunoSEQ multiplex PCR assay. For the multiplex PCR, a mixture combining 60 forward primers for TCR Vbeta segments and 13 reverse primers for TCR Jbeta segments was used. Here the immuneACCESS table is served through TCRdb, limited to in-frame sequences with V and J called. Missing clones are a known gap in these copies; in checked studies unresolved V genes cover under half, and the rest lacks a known reason. The sample data list approximately 200,000 clones, and 65% to 85% of these were observed just once. The ten biggest clones cover about 0.1% of the sample. The material sequenced was PBMCs. These receptors all stem from a boy aged 2 to 10 in good health and CMV-seronegative.

This chain joins TRBV6-5 and TRBJ1-4; a weak D match, TRBD1 (5 bases). Germline V CDR1 and CDR2: MNHEY, SVGAGI. The CDR3 is 14 amino acids. V lost 2 bases to trimming and J lost 7 bases, with 11 bases between them. The CDR3 DNA follows: TGTGCCAGCAGTTACGCAGGGATTGGTGAAAAACTGTTTTTT. Translation gives CASSYAGIGEKLFF.

The chain is built from TRBV5-1 and TRBJ1-6, with TRBD1 identical over 7 bases. J lost 8 bases, V lost 0 bases, and 5 bases had no gene match. Germline assignment: CDR1 SGHRS and CDR2 YFSETQ. The CDR3 spans 15 residues. DNA for the CDR3: TGCGCCAGCAGCTTGGCGACAGGGTACGATTCACCCCTCCACTTT. Translation: CASSLATGYDSPLHF.

This chain connects TRBV28 to TRBJ1-2; 8 positions agree with TRBD1. Looked up from germline, CDR1 is MDHEN and CDR2 is SYDVKM. This CDR3 has 14 amino acids. Trimming removed 11 bases from V and 7 bases from J; junction bases left unmatched: 15. This CDR3 reads CASGPNQGAGGYTF. In nucleotides, the CDR3 is TGTGCCTCCGGACCGAACCAGGGGGCTGGTGGCTACACCTTC.

A few counts support this clone. The chain has TRBV4-2 and TRBJ1-2; D gene unclear. Germline V CDR1 and CDR2: LGHNA, YNFKEQ. Trimming cost V 0 bases and J 3 bases, with 8 bases left between them. The CDR3 extends over 14 amino acids. In DNA form, the CDR3 reads TGTGCCAGCAGCCAAGAAGCAGGCCACTATGGCTACACCTTC. This gives the protein CASSQEAGHYGYTF.

This chain joins TRBV18 and TRBJ1-5; 10 nucleotides match TRBD1. This CDR3 is built from 16 residues. Germline V gene lookup returns CDR1 KGHSH and CDR2 LQKENI. V dropped 3 bases and J dropped 2; count of bases not matched to a gene: 4. The CDR3 loop reads CASSPLGQGGNQPQHF. The DNA for the CDR3 is TGTGCCAGCTCACCCCTCGGACAGGGGGGCAATCAGCCCCAGCATTTT. Variable domain in full (rest from reference TRBV18 and TRBJ1-5): NAGVMQNPRHLVRRRGQEARLRCSPMKGHSHVYWYRQLPEEGLKFMVYLQKENIIDESGMPKERFSAEFPKEGPSILRIQQVVRGDSAAYFCASSPLGQGGNQPQHFGDGTRLSIL.

The DNA of the CDR3 is TGTGCCACCAGCAGAGATAGTTGGGGGCCCCAGCAGTTCTTC. It encodes CATSRDSWGPQQFF. V usage is TRBV15 and J usage is TRBJ2-1; TRBD1 might be the D (6 bases). V lost 0 bases and J lost 11, with 14 bases in between. The CDR3 extends over 14 amino acids. CDR1 is LNHNV, CDR2 YYDKDF, per germline (reference sequence).

The chain uses TRBV5-6 and TRBJ1-2; tentatively, D is TRBD1 (6 bases). Trimming took off 4 bases at V and 7 bases at J, with 20 bases between the two ends. This CDR3 has 15 amino acids. The V gene's germline CDR1 is SGHDT and CDR2 YYEEEE. CDR3 nucleotides: TGTGCCAGCAGCCACGGGGGGCAGCCTAGGGGTGGCTACACCTTC. Encoded protein: CASSHGGQPRGGYTF.

The rearrangement uses TRBV27 and TRBJ2-2, with TRBD1 as a possible D gene (6 bases). Germline CDR1 MNHEY, CDR2 SMNVEV (reference sequence). The CDR3 runs to 14 residues. Trimming removed 4 bases from V and 7 bases from J, with 13 bases in between. CDR3 protein: CASSSGQPGGELFF. The CDR3 DNA is TGTGCCAGCAGTTCCGGACAGCCCGGCGGGGAGCTGTTTTTT.

This chain connects TRBV5-4 to TRBJ2-7; 7 bases match TRBD1. CDR3 length equals 14 residues. V shed 4 bases and J 2 bases; nucleotides not matched to a gene: 6. Germline CDR1 and CDR2: SGHNT and YYREEE (reference sequence). The CDR3 is CASSNRQGAYEQYF. The CDR3 nucleotides read TGTGCCAGCAGCAACCGACAGGGAGCCTACGAGCAGTACTTC.